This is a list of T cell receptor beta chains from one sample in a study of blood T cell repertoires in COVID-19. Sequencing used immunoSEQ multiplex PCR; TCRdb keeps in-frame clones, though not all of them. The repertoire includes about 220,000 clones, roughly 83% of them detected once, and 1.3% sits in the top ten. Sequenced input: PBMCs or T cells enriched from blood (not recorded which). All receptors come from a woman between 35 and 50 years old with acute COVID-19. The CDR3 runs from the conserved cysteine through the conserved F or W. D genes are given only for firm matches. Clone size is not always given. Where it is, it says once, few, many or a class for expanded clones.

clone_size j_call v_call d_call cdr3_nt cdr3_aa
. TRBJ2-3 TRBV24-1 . TGTGCCACCAGTGAGCCAGGGGATTACACAGATACGCAGTATTTT CATSEPGDYTDTQYF
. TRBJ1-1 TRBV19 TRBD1 TGTGCCAGTAGTGACAGGGAGTACACTGAAGCTTTCTTT CASSDREYTEAFF
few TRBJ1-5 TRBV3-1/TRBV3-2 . TGTGCCAGCAGCCATGATCCGGGGGGAAAGCCCCAGCATTTT CASSHDPGGKPQHF
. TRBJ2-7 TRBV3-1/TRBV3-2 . TGTGCCAGCAGCCACTTAGGACATTACTACGAGCAGTACTTC CASSHLGHYYEQYF
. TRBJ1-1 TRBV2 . TGTGCCAGCAGTGACCAGGGACTCACTGAAGCTTTCTTT CASSDQGLTEAFF
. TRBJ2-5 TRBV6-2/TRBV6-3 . TGTGCCAGCAGTCGCGTAAGATTGACAGGCTCATACCAAGAGACCCAGTACTTC CASSRVRLTGSYQETQYF
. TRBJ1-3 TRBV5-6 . TGTGCCAGCAGCCCCACAGGGAGAAACACCATATATTTT CASSPTGRNTIYF
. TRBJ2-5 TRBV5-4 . TGTGCCAGCAGAGTGTGGGGGGAACAAGAGACCCAGTACTTC CASRVWGEQETQYF
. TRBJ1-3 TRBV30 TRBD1 TGTGCCTGGAGTAAGGGGGCTGAAGGAAACACCATATATTTT CAWSKGAEGNTIYF
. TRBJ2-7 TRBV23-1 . TGCGCCAGCAGTCAATCCAATCACGGAGGAATCTCCTACGAGCAGTACTTC CASSQSNHGGISYEQYF
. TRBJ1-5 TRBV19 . TGTGCCAGTATCAGAACAGGGACCGGCAATCAGCCCCAGCATTTT CASIRTGTGNQPQHF
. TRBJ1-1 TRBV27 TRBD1 TGTGCCAGCAGTTCAGGGACAGGGGAGAACACTGAAGCTTTCTTT CASSSGTGENTEAFF
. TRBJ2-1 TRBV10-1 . TGCGCCAGCCGCAGGGCTTGGGATGGGGATGAGCAGTTCTTC CASRRAWDGDEQFF
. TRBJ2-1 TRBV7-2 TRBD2 TGTGCCAGCAGCTTGGGTGGTGGGGGGGGAGAGATCAAGCAGTTCTTC CASSLGGGGGEIKQFF
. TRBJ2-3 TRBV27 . TGTGCCAGCAGTTTCGTCTGGCCGGATACGCAGTATTTT CASSFVWPDTQYF
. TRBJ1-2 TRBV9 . TGTGCCAGCAGCAGCCCGAGGACAGCGGCTAACTATGGCTACACCTTC CASSSPRTAANYGYTF
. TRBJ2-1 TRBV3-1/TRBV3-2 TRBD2 TGTGCCAGCAGCCTGAACAAAAGACTAGCGGGCTTCCCCTATGAGCAGTTCTTC CASSLNKRLAGFPYEQFF